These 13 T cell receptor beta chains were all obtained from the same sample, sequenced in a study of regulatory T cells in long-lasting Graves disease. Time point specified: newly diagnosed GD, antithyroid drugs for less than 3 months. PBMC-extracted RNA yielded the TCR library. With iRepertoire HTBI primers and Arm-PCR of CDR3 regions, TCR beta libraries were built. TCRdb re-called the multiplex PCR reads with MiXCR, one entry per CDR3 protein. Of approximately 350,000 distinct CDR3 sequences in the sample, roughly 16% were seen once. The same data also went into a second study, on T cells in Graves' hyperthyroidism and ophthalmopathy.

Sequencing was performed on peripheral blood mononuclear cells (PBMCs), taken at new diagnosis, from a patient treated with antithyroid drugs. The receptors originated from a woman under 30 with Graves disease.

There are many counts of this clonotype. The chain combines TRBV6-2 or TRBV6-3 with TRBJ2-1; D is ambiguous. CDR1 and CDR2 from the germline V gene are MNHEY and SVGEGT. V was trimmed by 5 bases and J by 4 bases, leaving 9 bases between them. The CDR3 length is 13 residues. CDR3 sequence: CASSERPYNEQFF. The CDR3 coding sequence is TGTGCCAGCAGTGAACGGCCATACAATGAGCAGTTCTTC.

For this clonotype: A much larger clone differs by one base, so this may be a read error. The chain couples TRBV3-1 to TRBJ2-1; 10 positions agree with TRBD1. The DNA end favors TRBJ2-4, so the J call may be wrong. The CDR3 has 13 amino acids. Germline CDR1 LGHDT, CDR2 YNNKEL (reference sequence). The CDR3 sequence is CASIQGTGDFQYF. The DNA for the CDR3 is TGTGCCAGCATCCAAGGGACAGGGGATTTTCAGTACTTC.

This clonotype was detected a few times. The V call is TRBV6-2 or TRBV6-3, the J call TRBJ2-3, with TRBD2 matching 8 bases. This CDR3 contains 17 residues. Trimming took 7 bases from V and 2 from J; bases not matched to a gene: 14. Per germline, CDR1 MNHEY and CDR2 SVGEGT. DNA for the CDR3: TGTGCCAGCAAACACAACGGGCCTAGCGGGTACACAGATACGCAGTATTTT. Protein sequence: CASKHNGPSGYTDTQYF.

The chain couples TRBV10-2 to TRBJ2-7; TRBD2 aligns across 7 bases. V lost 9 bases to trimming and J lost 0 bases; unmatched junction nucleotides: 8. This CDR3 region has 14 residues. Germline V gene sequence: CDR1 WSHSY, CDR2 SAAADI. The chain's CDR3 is CASGGGISSYEQYF. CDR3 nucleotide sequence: TGCGCCAGTGGGGGGGGAATCAGCTCCTACGAGCAGTACTTC.

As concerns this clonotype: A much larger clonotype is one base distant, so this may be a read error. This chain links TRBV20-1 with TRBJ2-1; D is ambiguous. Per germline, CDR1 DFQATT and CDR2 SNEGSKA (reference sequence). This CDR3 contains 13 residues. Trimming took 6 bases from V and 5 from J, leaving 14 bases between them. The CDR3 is CSAWSSCDNEQFF. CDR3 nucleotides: TGCAGTGCCTGGTCGTCCTGTGACAATGAGCAGTTCTTC.

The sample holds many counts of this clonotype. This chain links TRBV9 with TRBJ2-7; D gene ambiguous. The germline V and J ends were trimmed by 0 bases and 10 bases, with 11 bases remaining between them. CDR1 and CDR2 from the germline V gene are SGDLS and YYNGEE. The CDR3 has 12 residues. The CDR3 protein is CASSVGASAQYF. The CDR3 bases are TGTGCCAGCAGCGTAGGGGCGAGCGCACAGTACTTC.

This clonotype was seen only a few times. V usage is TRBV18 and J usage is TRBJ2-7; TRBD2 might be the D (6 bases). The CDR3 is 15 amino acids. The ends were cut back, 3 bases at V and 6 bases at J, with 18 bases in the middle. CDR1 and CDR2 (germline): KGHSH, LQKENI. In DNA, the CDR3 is TGTGCCAGCTCACCCGGAGGGACGGTTCGTGTCGAGCAGTACTTC. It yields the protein CASSPGGTVRVEQYF.

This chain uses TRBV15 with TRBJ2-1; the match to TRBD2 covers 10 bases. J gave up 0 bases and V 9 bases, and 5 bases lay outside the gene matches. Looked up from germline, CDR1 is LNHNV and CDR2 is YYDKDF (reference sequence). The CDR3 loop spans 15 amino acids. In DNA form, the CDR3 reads TGTGCCACAGCCCTAGCGGGGGCCTCCTACAATGAGCAGTTCTTC. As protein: CATALAGASYNEQFF.

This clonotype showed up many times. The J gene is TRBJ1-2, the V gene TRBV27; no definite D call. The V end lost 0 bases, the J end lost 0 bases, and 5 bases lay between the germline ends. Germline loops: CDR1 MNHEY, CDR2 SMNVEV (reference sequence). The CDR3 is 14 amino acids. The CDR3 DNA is TGTGCCAGCAGTTTATCTGGTGCTAACTATGGCTACACCTTC. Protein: CASSLSGANYGYTF.

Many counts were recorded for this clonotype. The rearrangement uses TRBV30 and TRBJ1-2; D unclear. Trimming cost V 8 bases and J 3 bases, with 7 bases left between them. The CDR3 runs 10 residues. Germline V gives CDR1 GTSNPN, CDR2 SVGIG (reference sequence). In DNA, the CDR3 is TGTGCCGCCCGGGACTATGGCTACACCTTC. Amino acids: CAARDYGYTF.

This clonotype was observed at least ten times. DNA of the CDR3: TGCGCCAGCAGCTTGGGCGGGACAGCCGGTTACGAGCAGTACTTC. It yields the protein CASSLGGTAGYEQYF. V usage is TRBV5-1 and J usage is TRBJ2-7; D is perhaps TRBD1 (7 bases). Trimming cost V 0 bases and J 4 bases, with 14 bases left between them. The germline V gene encodes CDR1 SGHRS and CDR2 YFSETQ. The CDR3 covers 15 residues. Looking up the rest from reference TRBV5-1 and TRBJ2-7 gives the full variable domain: KAGVTQTPRYLIKTRGQQVTLSCSPISGHRSVSWYQQTPGQGLQFLFEYFSETQRNKGNFPGRFSGRQFSNSRSEMNVSTLELGDSALYLCASSLGGTAGYEQYFGPGTRLTVT.

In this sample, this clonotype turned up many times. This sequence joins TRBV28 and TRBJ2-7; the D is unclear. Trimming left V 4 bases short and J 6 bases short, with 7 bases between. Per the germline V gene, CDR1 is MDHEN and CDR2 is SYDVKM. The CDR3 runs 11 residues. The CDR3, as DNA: TGTGCCAGCAGTTCCAGGATCGAGCAGTACTTC. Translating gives CASSSRIEQYF.

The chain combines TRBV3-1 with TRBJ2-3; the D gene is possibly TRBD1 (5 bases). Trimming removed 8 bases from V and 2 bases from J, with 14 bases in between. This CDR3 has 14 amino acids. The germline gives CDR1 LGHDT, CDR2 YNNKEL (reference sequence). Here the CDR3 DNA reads TGTGCCAGCGGGGATGGGGCCCCCACAGATACGCAGTATTTT. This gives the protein CASGDGAPTDTQYF.